This T cell receptor (beta chain) was documented in a study of blood T cell repertoires in COVID-19. Study in general: The United States, Italy and Spain supplied acute and convalescent COVID-19 samples. T cells, B-cell-depleted T cells, or PBMCs provided the cDNA or gDNA that served as material.

The table came from immunoSEQ multiplex PCR; TCRdb's copy has only in-frame clones and leaves some out. The sample includes about 400,000 clones, approximately 88% of them seen just once. The CDR3 is made up of 16 amino acids. Per the germline V gene, CDR1 is MGHRA and CDR2 is YSYEKL. With 4 bases removed from V and 5 bases from J, the gap between germline ends came to 19 bases. In terms of age and location, participants ranged from roughly 18 to 95 years and lived in fewer than 30 US areas. Self-reported history from a screening survey and questionnaire set each donor's cohort. The TCR was taken from a woman aged 40 to 50 with acute COVID-19. The chain recombines TRBV4-1 with TRBJ2-3; a weak D match, TRBD2 (6 bases). What was sequenced was PBMCs or T cells enriched from blood (not recorded which). CDR3 sequence reads: CASSPPGEGNQDTQYF. CDR3 coding DNA: TGCGCCAGCAGCCCCCCGGGAGAAGGTAATCAAGATACGCAGTATTTT.